These 5 T cell receptor beta chains were all obtained from the same sample, sequenced in a study of early T cells in non-severe SARS-CoV-2 infection. TCRdb independently ran MiXCR on the 5' RACE reads; one entry per CDR3 protein. The sample holds approximately 56,000 distinct CDR3 sequences, about 10% seen once. Sequenced sample: whole blood. These TCRs come from an adult who was a healthcare worker with PCR-confirmed SARS-CoV-2 infection or an uninfected control (not recorded which).

V and J are TRBV2 and TRBJ2-3; 10 nucleotides agree with TRBD2. The V segment lost 4 bases and the J segment 5 bases; nucleotides outside the gene matches: 3. CDR1 SNHLY and CDR2 FYNNEI come from the germline V gene. The length of the CDR3 is 14 residues. CDR3 amino acids: CASSVGLAEDTQYF. CDR3 nucleotides: TGTGCCAGCAGTGTAGGACTAGCGGAAGATACGCAGTATTTT.

The rearrangement joins TRBV2 to TRBJ2-5, with 9 bases aligning to TRBD1. Germline loops: CDR1 SNHLY, CDR2 FYNNEI. This CDR3 region has 14 residues. V lost 5 bases and J lost 3; bases outside the gene matches: 4. The CDR3 DNA reads TGTGCCAGCAGTTTGGACAGGGGAGAAGAGACCCAGTACTTC. It translates to CASSLDRGEETQYF. Based on the CDR3 plus reference TRBV2 and TRBJ2-5, the full variable domain is EPEVTQTPSHQVTQMGQEVILRCVPISNHLYFYWYRQILGQKVEFLVSFYNNEISEKSEIFDDQFSVERPDGSNFTLKIRSTKLEDSAMYFCASSLDRGEETQYFGPGTRLLVL.

V gene TRBV20-1 combines with J gene TRBJ2-4, with D hard to call. CDR3 length: 18 residues. Trimming cost V 7 bases and J 0 bases, with 25 bases left between them. Germline V gives CDR1 DFQATT, CDR2 SNEGSKA (reference sequence). This CDR3 reads CSDSSHLVPHLAKNIQYF. The CDR3 DNA reads TGCAGTGATTCGTCCCATCTAGTTCCCCATCTAGCCAAAAACATTCAGTACTTC.

The sample holds many counts of this clonotype. The chain links TRBV18 to TRBJ2-4, with 8 bases aligning to TRBD2. This CDR3 region has 13 residues. Unmatched junction bases numbered 4, after V lost 0 bases and J lost 12 bases. Germline CDR1 reads KGHSH; CDR2 reads LQKENI. The CDR3 DNA is TGTGCCAGCTCACCACCGAGTCTAGCGGGTCAGTACTTC. Its protein product is CASSPPSLAGQYF. Using reference TRBV18 and TRBJ2-4 for the parts outside the CDR3, the full variable domain is NAGVMQNPRHLVRRRGQEARLRCSPMKGHSHVYWYRQLPEEGLKFMVYLQKENIIDESGMPKERFSAEFPKEGPSILRIQQVVRGDSAAYFCASSPPSLAGQYFGAGTRLSVL.

This clonotype was recorded a few times. The chain employs TRBV10-3 and TRBJ2-6, with TRBD2 as a possible D gene (6 bases). Trimming removed 10 bases at V and 2 bases at J, with 15 bases between. Germline V gene data show CDR1 as ENHRY and CDR2 as SYGVKD. The CDR3 loop spans 15 amino acids. The CDR3 sequence is CATGGTAAGANVLTF. CDR3 in DNA: TGTGCCACCGGGGGAACAGCAGCTGGGGCCAACGTCCTGACTTTC.